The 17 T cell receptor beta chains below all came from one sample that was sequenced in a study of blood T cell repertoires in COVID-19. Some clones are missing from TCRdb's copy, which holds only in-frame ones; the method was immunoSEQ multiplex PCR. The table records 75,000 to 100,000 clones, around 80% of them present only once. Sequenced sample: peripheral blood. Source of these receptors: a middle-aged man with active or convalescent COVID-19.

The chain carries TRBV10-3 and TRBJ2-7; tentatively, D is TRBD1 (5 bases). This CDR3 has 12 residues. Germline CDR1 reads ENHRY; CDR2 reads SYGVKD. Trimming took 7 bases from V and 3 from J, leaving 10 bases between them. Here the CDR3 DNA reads TGTGCCATCAAAGGGGATTTCTACGAGCAGTACTTC. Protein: CAIKGDFYEQYF.

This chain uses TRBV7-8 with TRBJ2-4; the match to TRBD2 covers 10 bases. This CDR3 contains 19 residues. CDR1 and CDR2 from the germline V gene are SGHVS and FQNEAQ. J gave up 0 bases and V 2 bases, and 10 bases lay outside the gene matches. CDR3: CASSLISSGGNVAKNIQYF. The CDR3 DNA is TGTGCCAGCAGCTTAATTAGTAGCGGGGGGAACGTAGCCAAAAACATTCAGTACTTC.

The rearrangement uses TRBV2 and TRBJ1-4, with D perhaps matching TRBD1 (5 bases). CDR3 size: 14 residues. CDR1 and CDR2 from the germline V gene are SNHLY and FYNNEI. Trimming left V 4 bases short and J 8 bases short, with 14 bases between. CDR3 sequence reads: CASSAGTAGEKLFF. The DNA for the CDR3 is TGTGCCAGCAGTGCCGGGACTGCGGGGGAAAAACTGTTTTTT.

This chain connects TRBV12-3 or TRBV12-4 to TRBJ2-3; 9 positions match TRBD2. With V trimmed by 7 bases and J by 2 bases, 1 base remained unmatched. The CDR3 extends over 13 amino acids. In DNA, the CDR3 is TGTGCCAGCACTAGCGGGGTCACAGATACGCAGTATTTT. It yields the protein CASTSGVTDTQYF.

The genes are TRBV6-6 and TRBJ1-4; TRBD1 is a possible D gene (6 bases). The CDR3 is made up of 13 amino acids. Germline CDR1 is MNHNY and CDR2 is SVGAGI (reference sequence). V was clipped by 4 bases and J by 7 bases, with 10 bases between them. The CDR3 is CASSSTGGEKLFF. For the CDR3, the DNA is TGTGCCAGCAGTTCGACAGGAGGTGAAAAACTGTTTTTT.

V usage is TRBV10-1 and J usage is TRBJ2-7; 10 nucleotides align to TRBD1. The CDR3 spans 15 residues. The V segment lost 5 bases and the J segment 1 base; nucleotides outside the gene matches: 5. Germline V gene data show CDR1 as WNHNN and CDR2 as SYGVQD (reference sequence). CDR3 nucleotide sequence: TGCGCCAGCAGTCCAGGACAGGGGGAATCCTACGAGCAGTACTTC. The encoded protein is CASSPGQGESYEQYF.

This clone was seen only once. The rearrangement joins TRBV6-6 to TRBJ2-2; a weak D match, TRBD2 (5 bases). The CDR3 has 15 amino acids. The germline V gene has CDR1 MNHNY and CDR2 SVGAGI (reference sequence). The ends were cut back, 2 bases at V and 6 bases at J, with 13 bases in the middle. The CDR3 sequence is CASSYRPPGAGELFF. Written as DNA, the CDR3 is TGTGCCAGCAGTTACCGGCCTCCCGGGGCCGGGGAGCTGTTTTTT.

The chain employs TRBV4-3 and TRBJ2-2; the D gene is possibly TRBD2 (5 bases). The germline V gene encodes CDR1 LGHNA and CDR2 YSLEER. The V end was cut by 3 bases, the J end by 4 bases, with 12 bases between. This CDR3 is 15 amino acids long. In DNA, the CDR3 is TGCGCCAGCAGCCAGGACCGGGGATTCACCGGGGAGCTGTTTTTT. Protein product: CASSQDRGFTGELFF.

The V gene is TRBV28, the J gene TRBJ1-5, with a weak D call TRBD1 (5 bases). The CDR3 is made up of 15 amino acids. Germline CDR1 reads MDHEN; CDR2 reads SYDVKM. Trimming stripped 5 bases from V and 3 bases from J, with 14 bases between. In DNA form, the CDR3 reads TGTGCCAGCAGTCCAACAGGCAGGTCCAATCAGCCCCAGCATTTT. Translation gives CASSPTGRSNQPQHF.

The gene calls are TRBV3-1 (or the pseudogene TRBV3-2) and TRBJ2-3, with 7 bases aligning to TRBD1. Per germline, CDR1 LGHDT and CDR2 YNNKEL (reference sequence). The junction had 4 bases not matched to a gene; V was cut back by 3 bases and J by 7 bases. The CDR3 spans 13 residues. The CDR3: CASSQTGSHTQYF. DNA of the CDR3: TGTGCCAGCAGCCAGACAGGGAGCCATACGCAGTATTTT.

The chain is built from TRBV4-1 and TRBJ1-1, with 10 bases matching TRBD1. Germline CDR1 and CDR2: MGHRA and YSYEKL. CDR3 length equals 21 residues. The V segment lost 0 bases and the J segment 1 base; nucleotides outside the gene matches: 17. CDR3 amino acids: CASSQEEIRDRGSYRNTEAFF. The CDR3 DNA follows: TGCGCCAGCAGCCAAGAAGAAATCCGGGACAGGGGATCTTATCGGAACACTGAAGCTTTCTTT.

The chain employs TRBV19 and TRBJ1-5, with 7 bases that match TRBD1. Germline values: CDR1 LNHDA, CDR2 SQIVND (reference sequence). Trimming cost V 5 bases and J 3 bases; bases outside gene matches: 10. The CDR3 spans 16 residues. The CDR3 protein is CASSFTGAASNQPQHF. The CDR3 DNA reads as TGTGCCAGTAGTTTCACAGGGGCTGCGTCCAATCAGCCCCAGCATTTT.

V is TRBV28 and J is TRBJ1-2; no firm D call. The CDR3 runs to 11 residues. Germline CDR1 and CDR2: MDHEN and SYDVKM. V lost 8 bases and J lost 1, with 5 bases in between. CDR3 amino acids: CASGGNYGYTF. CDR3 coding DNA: TGTGCCAGCGGAGGTAACTATGGCTACACCTTC.

The CDR3 DNA reads as TGTGCCAGCAGCTTAGTTTTGACAGGGGGCCGGTCCTACGAGCAGTACTTC. Translated: CASSLVLTGGRSYEQYF. V and J are TRBV7-2 and TRBJ2-7, with 10 bases matching TRBD1. The V gene end was trimmed by 1 base and the J gene end by 1 base; junction bases not matched to a gene: 7. The CDR3 spans 17 residues. Germline V gene lookup returns CDR1 SGHTA and CDR2 FQGNSA.

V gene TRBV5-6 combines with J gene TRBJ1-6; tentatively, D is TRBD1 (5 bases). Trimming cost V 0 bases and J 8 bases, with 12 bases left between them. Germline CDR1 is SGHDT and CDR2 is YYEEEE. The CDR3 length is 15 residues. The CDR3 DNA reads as TGTGCCAGCAGCTTGGAGGCCAGGGATTATTCACCCCTCCACTTT. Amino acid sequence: CASSLEARDYSPLHF.

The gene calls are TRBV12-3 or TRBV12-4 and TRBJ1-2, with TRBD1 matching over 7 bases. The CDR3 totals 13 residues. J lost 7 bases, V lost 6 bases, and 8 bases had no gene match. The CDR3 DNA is TGTGCCAGCAGCTGGGACAGCCGTCCTGGCTACACCTTC. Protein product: CASSWDSRPGYTF.

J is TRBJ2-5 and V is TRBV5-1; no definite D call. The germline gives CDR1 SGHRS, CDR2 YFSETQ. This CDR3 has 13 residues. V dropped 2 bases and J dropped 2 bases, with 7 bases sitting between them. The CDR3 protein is CASSFSYQETQYF. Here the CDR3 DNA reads TGCGCCAGCAGCTTCTCCTATCAAGAGACCCAGTACTTC.